This TCR beta chain was documented in a study of T cell responses to AZD1222 COVID-19 vaccine. Regarding the study as a whole: Spike-wide vaccine-associated CD4 TCRs dominated at 160-218 and 743-854. In all cases, repertoires were sampled only after the peak T cell response.

Samples with a second dose at about 4 or about 12 weeks were pooled together. In the case of this clone: Its antigen is still unknown.

Here immunoSEQ multiplex PCR was the method, and the copy in TCRdb shows in-frame clones only, minus some. Of roughly 170,000 clones listed, 85% to 95% are singletons. The CDR3 sequence is 14 residues long. The V gene lost 0 bases and the J gene lost 5 bases, with 12 bases spanning the gap. Germline CDR1 reads SGDLS; CDR2 reads YYNGEE. This chain connects TRBV9 to TRBJ2-7; D is uncertain. The sequencing used peripheral blood, collected 28 days after the second AZD1222 dose. This TCR was sampled from an adult who received the AZD1222 COVID-19 vaccine. DNA of the CDR3: TGTGCCAGCAGCGTAGGGGTAGACCCCGACGAGCAGTACTTC. It yields the protein CASSVGVDPDEQYF.